The rows below give T cell receptor beta chains drawn from one sample of a study of blood T cell repertoires in COVID-19. The method was immunoSEQ multiplex PCR; TCRdb's version includes in-frame clones alone and lacks a portion of them. Of tens of thousands of clones in the sample, about nine tenths were seen once. Sequences were obtained from peripheral blood. These TCRs come from a woman between 45 and 65 years old with acute or convalescent COVID-19. Each CDR3 is given with its conserved first and last residue. The order of the fields is V gene, clone size, J gene, D gene, CDR3 protein, CDR3 DNA. The D gene is left open where the match is weak. The listing skips clone size in some rows; elsewhere it reads once, few, many or a size class.

v_gene: TRBV28
abundance: -
j_gene: TRBJ1-4
d_gene: -
CDR3aa: CASSPTGVPNEKLFF
CDR3nt: TGTGCCAGCAGTCCCACAGGAGTTCCGAATGAAAAACTGTTTTTT

v_gene: TRBV15
abundance: -
j_gene: TRBJ2-5
d_gene: TRBD2
CDR3aa: CATSVSGGKETQYF
CDR3nt: TGTGCCACCAGCGTTAGCGGGGGGAAGGAGACCCAGTACTTC

v_gene: TRBV3-1/TRBV3-2
abundance: -
j_gene: TRBJ1-3
d_gene: -
CDR3aa: CASKSPDRSSGNTIYF
CDR3nt: TGTGCCAGCAAATCACCCGACAGGAGCTCTGGAAACACCATATATTTT

v_gene: TRBV5-1
abundance: -
j_gene: TRBJ1-2
d_gene: TRBD1
CDR3aa: CASSLTPPTGGANYGYTF
CDR3nt: TGCGCCAGCAGCTTGACCCCTCCTACAGGGGGAGCTAACTATGGCTACACCTTC

v_gene: TRBV18
abundance: -
j_gene: TRBJ1-1
d_gene: -
CDR3aa: CASSPGRIGGPMNTEAFF
CDR3nt: TGTGCCAGCTCACCGGGGAGAATAGGCGGACCTATGAACACTGAAGCTTTCTTT

v_gene: TRBV11-3
abundance: -
j_gene: TRBJ2-7
d_gene: TRBD1
CDR3aa: CASSSHRDRPYEQYF
CDR3nt: TGTGCCAGCAGCTCCCACCGGGACAGGCCCTACGAGCAGTACTTC

v_gene: TRBV18
abundance: -
j_gene: TRBJ1-1
d_gene: TRBD1
CDR3aa: CASSYAGTGTSAF
CDR3nt: TGTGCCAGCTCATACGCCGGGACAGGAACGTCTGCGTTT

v_gene: TRBV19
abundance: -
j_gene: TRBJ1-1
d_gene: -
CDR3aa: CASSPHLLDRREAFF
CDR3nt: TGTGCCAGTAGTCCCCACTTACTGGACAGACGAGAAGCTTTCTTT

v_gene: TRBV7-8
abundance: -
j_gene: TRBJ2-3
d_gene: TRBD2
CDR3aa: CASSPTRVAGAQRPQYF
CDR3nt: TGTGCCAGCAGCCCCACCCGGGTAGCGGGAGCGCAGAGGCCGCAGTATTTT

v_gene: TRBV27
abundance: -
j_gene: TRBJ2-7
d_gene: -
CDR3aa: CASRQGPPTYEQYF
CDR3nt: TGTGCCAGCAGGCAGGGTCCCCCTACCTACGAGCAGTACTTC

v_gene: TRBV5-6
abundance: few
j_gene: TRBJ2-5
d_gene: TRBD2
CDR3aa: CASSQRGEGYQETQYF
CDR3nt: TGTGCCAGCAGCCAAAGAGGGGAGGGGTACCAAGAGACCCAGTACTTC

v_gene: TRBV29-1
abundance: -
j_gene: TRBJ1-1
d_gene: -
CDR3aa: CSVDFGDSTEAFF
CDR3nt: TGCAGCGTTGATTTCGGGGATAGCACTGAAGCTTTCTTT

v_gene: TRBV30
abundance: -
j_gene: TRBJ2-5
d_gene: TRBD1
CDR3aa: CAWLPDRVLQETQYF
CDR3nt: TGTGCCTGGTTACCGGACAGGGTCCTCCAAGAGACCCAGTACTTC

v_gene: TRBV19
abundance: -
j_gene: TRBJ1-3
d_gene: -
CDR3aa: CASSITESGNTIYF
CDR3nt: TGTGCCAGTAGTATAACAGAATCTGGAAACACCATATATTTT

v_gene: TRBV7-8
abundance: -
j_gene: TRBJ1-2
d_gene: TRBD1
CDR3aa: CASSLQPTGGGDGYTF
CDR3nt: TGTGCCAGCAGCCTACAACCGACAGGGGGCGGAGATGGCTACACCTTC

v_gene: TRBV5-5
abundance: once
j_gene: TRBJ2-7
d_gene: -
CDR3aa: CASIQGQGRNEQYF
CDR3nt: TGTGCCAGCATCCAGGGCCAGGGGCGAAACGAGCAGTACTTC

v_gene: TRBV30
abundance: -
j_gene: TRBJ2-1
d_gene: TRBD1
CDR3aa: CAWSRRDRLNEQFF
CDR3nt: TGTGCCTGGAGTCGCCGGGACAGGTTGAATGAGCAGTTCTTC

v_gene: TRBV1
abundance: -
j_gene: TRBJ1-3
d_gene: -
CDR3aa: CTSSQGPPTGDGNTIYF
CDR3nt: TGCACCAGCAGCCAAGGTCCACCCACAGGGGATGGAAACACCATATATTTT

v_gene: TRBV27
abundance: few
j_gene: TRBJ2-1
d_gene: -
CDR3aa: CASRQGGSYNEQFF
CDR3nt: TGTGCCAGCAGACAGGGTGGCTCCTACAATGAGCAGTTCTTC

v_gene: TRBV9
abundance: -
j_gene: TRBJ1-1
d_gene: TRBD1
CDR3aa: CASSPTGGDTEAFF
CDR3nt: TGTGCCAGCAGCCCGACAGGGGGAGACACTGAAGCTTTCTTT

v_gene: TRBV5-1
abundance: once
j_gene: TRBJ1-2
d_gene: -
CDR3aa: CASSLGGQHYGYTF
CDR3nt: TGCGCCAGCAGCTTGGGGGGGCAGCACTATGGCTACACCTTC

v_gene: TRBV2
abundance: -
j_gene: TRBJ2-5
d_gene: -
CDR3aa: CASKERTNKETQYF
CDR3nt: TGTGCCAGCAAGGAAAGGACTAACAAAGAGACCCAGTACTTC

v_gene: TRBV5-1
abundance: -
j_gene: TRBJ1-6
d_gene: -
CDR3aa: CASGENSPLHF
CDR3nt: TGCGCCAGCGGAGAGAATTCACCCCTCCACTTT

v_gene: TRBV24-1
abundance: -
j_gene: TRBJ2-3
d_gene: TRBD2
CDR3aa: CATSDRGSLDTQYF
CDR3nt: TGTGCCACCAGTGATCGCGGGAGTCTAGATACGCAGTATTTT

v_gene: TRBV6-6
abundance: -
j_gene: TRBJ2-5
d_gene: -
CDR3aa: CASTPYSRAGETQYF
CDR3nt: TGTGCCAGCACCCCCTATTCCCGCGCGGGAGAGACCCAGTACTTC

v_gene: TRBV28
abundance: -
j_gene: TRBJ1-2
d_gene: -
CDR3aa: CASGSLSLGGYTF
CDR3nt: TGTGCCAGCGGATCACTGTCCCTAGGCGGCTACACCTTC

v_gene: TRBV30
abundance: few
j_gene: TRBJ1-5
d_gene: TRBD1
CDR3aa: CAWSVHTGGRQPQHF
CDR3nt: TGTGCCTGGAGTGTACATACAGGGGGACGTCAGCCCCAGCATTTT

v_gene: TRBV30
abundance: -
j_gene: TRBJ2-7
d_gene: TRBD1
CDR3aa: CAWSSTGTGYPYEQYF
CDR3nt: TGTGCCTGGAGCTCAACGGGGACAGGGTATCCCTACGAGCAGTACTTC

v_gene: TRBV10-1
abundance: few
j_gene: TRBJ1-5
d_gene: -
CDR3aa: CASSGRHYSNQPQHF
CDR3nt: TGCGCCAGCAGTGGCAGACATTATAGCAATCAGCCCCAGCATTTT

v_gene: TRBV3-1/TRBV3-2
abundance: -
j_gene: TRBJ1-4
d_gene: TRBD1
CDR3aa: CASSHGQGGFNEKLFF
CDR3nt: TGTGCCAGCAGCCACGGACAGGGGGGGTTTAATGAAAAACTGTTTTTT

v_gene: TRBV10-3
abundance: -
j_gene: TRBJ1-5
d_gene: -
CDR3aa: CATRQSNQPQHF
CDR3nt: TGTGCCACCAGACAGAGCAATCAGCCCCAGCATTTT

v_gene: TRBV7-9
abundance: -
j_gene: TRBJ1-1
d_gene: -
CDR3aa: CASSLDFDREAFF
CDR3nt: TGTGCCAGCAGCTTAGATTTCGACAGAGAAGCTTTCTTT

v_gene: TRBV7-8
abundance: few
j_gene: TRBJ2-7
d_gene: TRBD2
CDR3aa: CASSPRLAATSYEQYF
CDR3nt: TGTGCCAGCAGTCCCCGACTAGCGGCGACCTCCTACGAGCAGTACTTC

v_gene: TRBV5-1
abundance: -
j_gene: TRBJ1-6
d_gene: TRBD1
CDR3aa: CASSSSGGSYNSPLHF
CDR3nt: TGCGCCAGCAGTTCCTCAGGGGGATCCTATAATTCACCCCTCCACTTT

v_gene: TRBV28
abundance: once
j_gene: TRBJ2-3
d_gene: -
CDR3aa: CASSAGTGADTQYF
CDR3nt: TGTGCCAGCAGCGCCGGGACTGGAGCCGATACGCAGTATTTT

v_gene: TRBV7-9
abundance: once
j_gene: TRBJ1-4
d_gene: TRBD1
CDR3aa: CASSLGTGGSEKLFF
CDR3nt: TGTGCCAGCAGCCTCGGGACAGGGGGGAGTGAAAAACTGTTTTTT

v_gene: TRBV7-9
abundance: -
j_gene: TRBJ2-7
d_gene: TRBD2
CDR3aa: CASSLTTSGVLEGEQYF
CDR3nt: TGTGCCAGCAGCTTAACAACTAGCGGGGTCCTGGAGGGGGAGCAGTACTTC

v_gene: TRBV6-1
abundance: -
j_gene: TRBJ1-2
d_gene: -
CDR3aa: CASSEAGDYGYTF
CDR3nt: TGTGCCAGCAGTGAAGCAGGGGACTATGGCTACACCTTC

v_gene: TRBV4-3
abundance: -
j_gene: TRBJ2-7
d_gene: TRBD2
CDR3aa: CASSQEDSGISYEQYF
CDR3nt: TGCGCCAGCAGCCAAGAAGACAGCGGGATCTCCTACGAGCAGTACTTC

v_gene: TRBV19
abundance: -
j_gene: TRBJ2-7
d_gene: TRBD2
CDR3aa: CASGTRDYEQYF
CDR3nt: TGTGCCAGCGGGACTAGGGACTACGAGCAGTACTTC

v_gene: TRBV5-1
abundance: -
j_gene: TRBJ2-3
d_gene: -
CDR3aa: CASSSREHTDTQYF
CDR3nt: TGCGCCAGCAGCTCCCGGGAACACACAGATACGCAGTATTTT

v_gene: TRBV18
abundance: -
j_gene: TRBJ2-7
d_gene: -
CDR3aa: CASSLTVDSREQYF
CDR3nt: TGTGCCAGCTCACTCACGGTGGACTCTCGCGAGCAGTACTTC

v_gene: TRBV9
abundance: once
j_gene: TRBJ1-2
d_gene: TRBD1
CDR3aa: CASSSGQGDGYTF
CDR3nt: TGTGCCAGCAGCTCGGGACAGGGAGATGGCTACACCTTC

v_gene: TRBV30
abundance: once
j_gene: TRBJ2-3
d_gene: -
CDR3aa: CAWDPGRTAIMDTQYF
CDR3nt: TGTGCCTGGGACCCCGGAAGGACTGCTATTATGGATACGCAGTATTTT

v_gene: TRBV27
abundance: -
j_gene: TRBJ2-7
d_gene: TRBD1
CDR3aa: CASSPLGQGTSSYEQYF
CDR3nt: TGTGCCAGCAGCCCCCTTGGACAGGGGACGAGCTCCTACGAGCAGTACTTC

v_gene: TRBV25-1
abundance: once
j_gene: TRBJ2-2
d_gene: -
CDR3aa: CASSEFETRTGELFF
CDR3nt: TGTGCCAGCAGTGAATTTGAGACGCGGACCGGGGAGCTGTTTTTT

v_gene: TRBV15
abundance: few
j_gene: TRBJ1-4
d_gene: TRBD1
CDR3aa: CATSRGYGTGNEKLFF
CDR3nt: TGTGCCACCAGCAGAGGCTACGGGACAGGGAATGAAAAACTGTTTTTT

v_gene: TRBV5-6
abundance: once
j_gene: TRBJ2-5
d_gene: TRBD1
CDR3aa: CASSPYRQGLETQYF
CDR3nt: TGTGCCAGCAGCCCCTACCGACAGGGGTTAGAGACCCAGTACTTC

v_gene: TRBV9
abundance: once
j_gene: TRBJ2-5
d_gene: TRBD1
CDR3aa: CASSGQGAKETQYF
CDR3nt: TGTGCCAGCAGCGGTCAGGGGGCAAAAGAGACCCAGTACTTC

v_gene: TRBV3-1/TRBV3-2
abundance: -
j_gene: TRBJ1-6
d_gene: -
CDR3aa: CASSQAAGFSPLHF
CDR3nt: TGTGCCAGCAGCCAAGCGGCAGGGTTTTCACCCCTCCACTTT

v_gene: TRBV18
abundance: -
j_gene: TRBJ2-3
d_gene: TRBD2
CDR3aa: CASSRLPPTSGADTQYF
CDR3nt: TGTGCCAGCTCACGACTTCCACCGACTAGCGGGGCAGATACGCAGTATTTT

v_gene: TRBV6-5
abundance: -
j_gene: TRBJ1-1
d_gene: -
CDR3aa: CAGGDFEAFF
CDR3nt: TGTGCCGGGGGGGACTTCGAAGCTTTCTTT